These 8 T cell receptor beta chains were all obtained from the same sample, sequenced in a study of blood T cell repertoires in COVID-19. Sequencing was performed with immunoSEQ multiplex PCR; in TCRdb, only in-frame clones are kept and a portion is missing. The table records around 190,000 clones, around 83% of them present only once. Material: peripheral blood. The source of these receptors is a woman in her 70s with COVID-19, enrolled during active disease.

DNA of the CDR3: TGTGCCAGCAACATAGCGGGAGGGCTTAGGGAGCAGTACTTC. It specifies CASNIAGGLREQYF. This chain connects TRBV28 to TRBJ2-7, with 11 bases matching TRBD2. From germline, CDR1 is MDHEN and CDR2 SYDVKM. There are 14 residues in the CDR3. V was clipped by 7 bases and J by 7 bases; unmatched bases: 9. Complete variable domain (other parts from reference TRBV28 and TRBJ2-7): DVKVTQSSRYLVKRTGEKVFLECVQDMDHENMFWYRQDPGLGLRLIYFSYDVKMKEKGDIPEGYSVSREKKERFSLILESASTNQTSMYLCASNIAGGLREQYFGPGTRLTVT.

The rearrangement uses TRBV6-2 or TRBV6-3 and TRBJ1-2; a possible D gene is TRBD1 (5 bases). Per the germline V gene, CDR1 is MNHEY and CDR2 is SVGEGT. This CDR3 is 13 amino acids long. V was shortened by 2 bases and J by 4 bases, with 8 bases between the two germline ends. As DNA, the CDR3 is TGTGCCAGCAGTTACCCCGGGGGCTATGGCTACACCTTC. Translated, it gives CASSYPGGYGYTF.

This chain connects TRBV4-3 to TRBJ1-2; TRBD1 might be the D (6 bases). Trimming removed 1 base at V and 4 bases at J, with 10 bases between. CDR1 is LGHNA, CDR2 YSLEER, per germline. This CDR3 comprises 14 residues. The CDR3 spells CASSQATGTYGYTF. In DNA form, the CDR3 reads TGCGCCAGCAGCCAAGCTACAGGGACCTATGGCTACACCTTC.

The V call is TRBV6-1, the J call TRBJ1-2; the D gene is possibly TRBD1 (5 bases). V lost 0 bases to trimming and J lost 0 bases, with 17 bases between them. The CDR3 consists of 18 residues. Germline CDR1 is MNHNS and CDR2 is SASEGT. DNA for the CDR3: TGTGCCAGCAGTGAAGCGGCGGCAGGGTTTTTGTCTAACTATGGCTACACCTTC. It yields the protein CASSEAAAGFLSNYGYTF.

The V call is TRBV6-2 or TRBV6-3, the J call TRBJ1-2, with 9 bases that match TRBD1. The CDR3 is 15 amino acids. CDR1 and CDR2 (germline): MNHEY, SVGEGT. The trim removed 5 bases at V and 5 bases at J, leaving 9 bases unmatched. The CDR3 protein is CASSPIGTGIYGYTF. The CDR3 DNA reads as TGTGCCAGCAGTCCCATTGGGACAGGGATTTATGGCTACACCTTC.

The rearrangement uses TRBV19 and TRBJ2-3, with TRBD2 as a possible D gene (5 bases). The CDR3 has 14 residues. CDR1 and CDR2 from the germline V gene are LNHDA and SQIVND (reference sequence). Deletions cut 0 bases from V and 8 bases from J, with 12 bases between. The CDR3 spells CASSIELVGSTQYF. The DNA of the CDR3 is TGTGCCAGTAGTATAGAACTAGTGGGGAGTACGCAGTATTTT.

The chain couples TRBV9 to TRBJ2-7; 9 bases map to TRBD2. This CDR3 is built from 15 residues. Germline-derived CDR1 and CDR2 are SGDLS and YYNGEE. Trimming removed 0 bases from V and 1 base from J; junction bases left unmatched: 2. CDR3 sequence (DNA): TGTGCCAGCAGCGTAGACAGCGGGAGGTCCTACGAGCAGTACTTC. This translates into CASSVDSGRSYEQYF.

This sequence joins TRBV5-3 and TRBJ2-7, with TRBD1 identical over 12 bases. TRBV5-3 is sorted into the ORF group, with uncertain function. The CDR3 spans 14 residues. Unmatched junction bases numbered 7, after V lost 5 bases and J lost 7 bases. DNA of the CDR3: TGTGCCAGAAGAGCGGGACAGGGGGCTAGGGAGCAGTACTTC. Protein: CARRAGQGAREQYF.